Presented here are 8 T cell receptor beta chains from one specimen sequenced in a study of shared clonotypes between healthy human individuals. It was CD45RO-negative cells, positively selected for CCR7, that made up naive CD8 cells, with terminally differentiated effector memory CD45RA+ cells excluded. Here immunoSEQ multiplex PCR was the method, and the copy in TCRdb shows in-frame clones only, minus some. Of around 2,000,000 clones in the sample, approximately 94% were seen once. The sequenced material came from naive CD8+ T cells sorted from blood. All receptors come from a man between 18 and 35 years old in good health.

CDR3 nucleotides: TGTGCCAGCAGTGAAGAGGGCCCCCTGGATCAGCCCCAGCATTTT. Residues: CASSEEGPLDQPQHF. The genes are TRBV2 and TRBJ1-5; no clear D gene. V was cut by 1 base and J by 5 bases, with 12 bases left in between. Germline values: CDR1 SNHLY, CDR2 FYNNEI. The CDR3 loop spans 15 amino acids.

The gene calls are TRBV6-5 and TRBJ2-6; D is uncertain. The CDR3 runs 14 residues. Trimming cost V 6 bases and J 4 bases, with 10 bases left between them. CDR1 and CDR2 from the germline V gene are MNHEY and SVGAGI. The CDR3 loop reads CASRMLNGANVLTF. CDR3 bases: TGTGCCAGCAGAATGTTGAACGGGGCCAACGTCCTGACTTTC.

The chain joins TRBV13 to TRBJ2-2; 12 bases line up with TRBD1. Germline trimming cut 5 bases from V and 3 bases from J; bases unmatched to any gene: 7. Per the germline V gene, CDR1 is PRHDT and CDR2 is FYEKMQ (reference sequence). The CDR3 spans 17 residues. In DNA, the CDR3 is TGTGCCAGCAGCACCCGGGACAGGGGGCTTTACACCGGGGAGCTGTTTTTT. This sequence encodes CASSTRDRGLYTGELFF.

The chain uses TRBV6-1 and TRBJ2-3; 8 bases match TRBD2. CDR1 is MNHNS, CDR2 SASEGT, per germline. The J segment lost 4 bases and the V segment lost 6 bases, leaving 6 bases of the junction unmatched. The CDR3 length is 14 residues. DNA for the CDR3: TGTGCCAGCAGCCGGCGGGGGGCTGCAGATACGCAGTATTTT. It encodes CASSRRGAADTQYF.

This chain connects TRBV5-1 to TRBJ2-7, with 8 bases matching TRBD2. V was pared by 1 base and J by 5 bases, with 11 bases of the junction left unmatched. CDR3 length: 16 residues. Germline V gene sequence: CDR1 SGHRS, CDR2 YFSETQ. In DNA, the CDR3 is TGCGCCAGCAGCTTGAGCGGACTAGCCTGGTCGGACGAGCAGTACTTC. Translation gives CASSLSGLAWSDEQYF.

This clone was recorded a few times. The rearrangement uses TRBV27 and TRBJ2-5; D may be TRBD2 (7 bases). The J call could be wrong; TRBJ2-7 is a better fit for the DNA end. The CDR3 runs 14 residues. Germline V lookup: CDR1 MNHEY, CDR2 SMNVEV (reference sequence). CDR3: CASSHRGAIYEQYF. The CDR3 nucleotides are TGTGCCAGCAGTCATCGGGGGGCGATCTACGAGCAGTACTTC.

Comments on this clone: Other nucleotide sequences from this sample produce the same CDR3. The chain recombines TRBV19 with TRBJ2-1; the match to TRBD2 covers 11 bases. The V gene's germline CDR1 is LNHDA and CDR2 SQIVND (reference sequence). Trimming cost V 6 bases and J 3 bases; bases outside gene matches: 4. The CDR3 extends over 15 amino acids. DNA for the CDR3: TGTGCCAGTAGCCCACTAGCGGGAGTCTACAATGAGCAGTTCTTC. It encodes CASSPLAGVYNEQFF. Full variable domain (rest looked up from reference TRBV19 and TRBJ2-1): DGGITQSPKYLFRKEGQNVTLSCEQNLNHDAMYWYRQDPGQGLRLIYYSQIVNDFQKGDIAEGYSVSREKKESFPLTVTSAQKNPTAFYLCASSPLAGVYNEQFFGPGTRLTVL.

This clone showed up just once. V gene TRBV6-5 combines with J gene TRBJ1-1; no definite D call. Germline lookup yields CDR1 MNHEY and CDR2 SVGAGI. CDR3 size: 15 residues. The ends were cut back, 0 bases at V and 1 base at J, with 9 bases in the middle. The CDR3 bases are TGTGCCAGCAGTTACTCCGTTTCGGGGAACACTGAAGCTTTCTTT. Encoded protein: CASSYSVSGNTEAFF.